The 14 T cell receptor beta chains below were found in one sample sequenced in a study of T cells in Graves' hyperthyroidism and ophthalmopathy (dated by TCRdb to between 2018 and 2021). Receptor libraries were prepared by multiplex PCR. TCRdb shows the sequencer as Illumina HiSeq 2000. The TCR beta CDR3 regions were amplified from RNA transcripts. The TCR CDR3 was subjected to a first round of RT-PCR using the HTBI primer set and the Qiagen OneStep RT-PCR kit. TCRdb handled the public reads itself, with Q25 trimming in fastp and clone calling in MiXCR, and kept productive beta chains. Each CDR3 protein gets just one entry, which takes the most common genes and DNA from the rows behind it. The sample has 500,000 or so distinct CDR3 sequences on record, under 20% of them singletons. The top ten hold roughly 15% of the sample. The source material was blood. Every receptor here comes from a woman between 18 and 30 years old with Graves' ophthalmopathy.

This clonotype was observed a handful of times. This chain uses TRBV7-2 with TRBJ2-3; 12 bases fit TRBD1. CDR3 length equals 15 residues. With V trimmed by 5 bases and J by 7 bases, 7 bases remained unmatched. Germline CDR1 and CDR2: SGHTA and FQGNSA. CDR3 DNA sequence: TGTGCCAGCAGCCGAGGGACAGGGGGCATGAATACGCAGTATTTT. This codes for CASSRGTGGMNTQYF.

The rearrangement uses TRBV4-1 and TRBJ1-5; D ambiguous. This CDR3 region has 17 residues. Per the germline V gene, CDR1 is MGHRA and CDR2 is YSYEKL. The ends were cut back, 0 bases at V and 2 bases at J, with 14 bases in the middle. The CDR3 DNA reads TGCGCCAGCAGCCAAGAAAGATCGCCGCCGGGCAATCAGCCCCAGCATTTT. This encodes CASSQERSPPGNQPQHF.

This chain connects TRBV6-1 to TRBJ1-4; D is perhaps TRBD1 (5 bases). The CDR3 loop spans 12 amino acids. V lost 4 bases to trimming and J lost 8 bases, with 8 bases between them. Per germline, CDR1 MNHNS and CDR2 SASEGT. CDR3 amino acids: CASSGQGEKLFF. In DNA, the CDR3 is TGTGCCAGCAGTGGGCAGGGAGAAAAACTGTTTTTT.

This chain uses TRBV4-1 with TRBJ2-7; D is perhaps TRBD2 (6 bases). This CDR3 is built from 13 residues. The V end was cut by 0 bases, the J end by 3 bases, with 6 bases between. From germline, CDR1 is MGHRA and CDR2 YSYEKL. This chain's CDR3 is CASSQEGGYEQYF. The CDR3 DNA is TGCGCCAGCAGCCAAGAGGGGGGCTACGAGCAGTACTTC.

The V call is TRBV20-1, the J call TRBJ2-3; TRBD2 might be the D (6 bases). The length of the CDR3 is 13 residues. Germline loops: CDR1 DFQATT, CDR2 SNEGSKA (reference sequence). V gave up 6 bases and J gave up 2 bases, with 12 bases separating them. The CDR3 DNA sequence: TGCAGTGCCCCGCGGGACCACACAGATACGCAGTATTTT. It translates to CSAPRDHTDTQYF.

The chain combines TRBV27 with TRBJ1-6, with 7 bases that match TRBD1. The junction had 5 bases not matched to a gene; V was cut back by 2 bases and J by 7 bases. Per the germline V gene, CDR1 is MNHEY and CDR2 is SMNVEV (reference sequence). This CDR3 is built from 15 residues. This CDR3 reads CASSLRGTVNSPLHF. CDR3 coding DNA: TGTGCCAGCAGTTTAAGGGGGACAGTGAATTCACCCCTCCACTTT.

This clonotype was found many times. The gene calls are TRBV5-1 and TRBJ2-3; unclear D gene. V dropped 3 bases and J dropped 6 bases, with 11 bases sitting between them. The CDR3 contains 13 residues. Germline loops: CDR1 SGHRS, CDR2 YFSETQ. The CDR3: CASSSLVGDTQYF. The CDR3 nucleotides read TGCGCCAGCAGCTCCCTAGTTGGTGATACGCAGTATTTT.

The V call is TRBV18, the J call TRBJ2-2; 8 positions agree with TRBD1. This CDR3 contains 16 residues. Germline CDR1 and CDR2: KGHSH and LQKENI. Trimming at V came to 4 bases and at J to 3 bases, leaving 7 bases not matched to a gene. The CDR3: CASSLGQGPDTGELFF. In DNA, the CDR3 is TGTGCCAGCTCACTAGGACAGGGTCCGGACACCGGGGAGCTGTTTTTT.

The CDR3 region is CASSSTWGYTF. The CDR3 DNA reads as TGTGCCAGCAGCAGCACTTGGGGCTACACCTTC. The rearrangement joins TRBV28 to TRBJ1-2, with unresolved D. CDR1 is MDHEN and CDR2 is SYDVKM in the germline V gene. The CDR3 consists of 11 residues. Deletions cut 6 bases from V and 8 bases from J, with 10 bases between.

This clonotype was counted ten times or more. This CDR3 is CASTGTVVGNSPLHF. In nucleotides, the CDR3 is TGTGCCAGCACCGGGACAGTAGTTGGGAATTCACCCCTCCACTTT. V usage is TRBV2 and J usage is TRBJ1-6, with 7 bases identical to TRBD1. V was pared by 7 bases and J by 7 bases, with 10 bases of the junction left unmatched. Per the germline V gene, CDR1 is SNHLY and CDR2 is FYNNEI. This CDR3 contains 15 residues.

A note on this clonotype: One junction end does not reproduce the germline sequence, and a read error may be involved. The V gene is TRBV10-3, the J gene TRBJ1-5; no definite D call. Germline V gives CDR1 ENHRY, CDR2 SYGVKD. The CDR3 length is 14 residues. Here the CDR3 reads CASSENLSVQPQHF. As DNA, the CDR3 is TGTGCCAGCAGTGAAAATCTCAGTGTTCAGCCCCAGCATTTT.

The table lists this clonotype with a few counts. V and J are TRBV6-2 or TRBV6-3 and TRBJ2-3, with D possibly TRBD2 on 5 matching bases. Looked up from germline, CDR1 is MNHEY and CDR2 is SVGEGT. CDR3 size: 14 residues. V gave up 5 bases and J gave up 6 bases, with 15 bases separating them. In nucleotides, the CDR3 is TGTGCCAGCAGTAGAGAAGTTGGCGGGGATACGCAGTATTTT. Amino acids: CASSREVGGDTQYF.

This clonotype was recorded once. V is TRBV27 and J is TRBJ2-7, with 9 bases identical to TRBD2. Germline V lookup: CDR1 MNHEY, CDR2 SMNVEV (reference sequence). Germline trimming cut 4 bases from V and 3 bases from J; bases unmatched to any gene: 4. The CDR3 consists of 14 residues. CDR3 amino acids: CASSWLAGYYEQYF. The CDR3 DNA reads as TGTGCCAGCAGTTGGCTAGCGGGGTACTACGAGCAGTACTTC.

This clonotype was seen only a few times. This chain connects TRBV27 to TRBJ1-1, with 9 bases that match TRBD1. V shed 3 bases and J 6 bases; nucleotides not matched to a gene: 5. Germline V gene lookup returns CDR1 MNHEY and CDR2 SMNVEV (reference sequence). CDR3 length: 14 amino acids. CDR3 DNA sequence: TGTGCCAGCAGTTTCGACAGGGGGGGGGCTGAAGCTTTCTTT. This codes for CASSFDRGGAEAFF.